This record looks at one TCR beta chain sequence and its context. Its antigen is not identified. Of the isolated RNA, all was reverse transcribed, and so the sequenced material was expressed TCRB transcripts. Sequencing was performed with immunoSEQ multiplex PCR; in TCRdb, only in-frame clones are kept and a portion is missing. The sample contains some 660,000 clones, over 11% of which appear only once. These data come from a study of beta chain features in type 1 diabetes. General study results and limits: TCRB CDR3s were moderately but significantly shorter in Type 1 diabetes patients in all four CD4+ subsets.

Deletions cut 6 bases from V and 0 bases from J, with 12 bases between. The germline CDR1 and CDR2 sequences are KGHSH and LQKENI. The CDR3 is 15 residues long. The chain joins TRBV18 to TRBJ2-1; a possible D gene is TRBD2 (5 bases). Sequenced sample: naive CD4+ T cells from blood. This TCR was sampled from a man between 18 and 29 years old with type 1 diabetes. The CDR3 DNA reads TGTGCCAGCTCTCCTAGCATTGCCTCCTACAATGAGCAGTTCTTC. The encoded protein is CASSPSIASYNEQFF.